Shown below are 23 T cell receptor beta chains from a single sample sequenced in a study of tumor-infiltrating lymphocytes in localized non-small cell lung cancer. TCRdb's copy holds only in-frame clones and misses some; the assay was immunoSEQ multiplex PCR. The data show about 13,000 clones, less than 85% seen once. The sample taken for sequencing was lung tumor tissue. All receptors come from a human donor with non-small cell lung cancer.

V is TRBV18 and J is TRBJ2-2; no definite D call. The CDR3 is 12 amino acids. Germline CDR1 and CDR2: KGHSH and LQKENI. Trimming removed 2 bases from V and 8 bases from J, with 6 bases in between. This CDR3 is CASSPSSGELFF. The CDR3 coding sequence is TGTGCCAGCTCACCATCCAGTGGGGAGCTGTTTTTT. Filled out from reference TRBV18 and TRBJ2-2, the complete variable domain reads NAGVMQNPRHLVRRRGQEARLRCSPMKGHSHVYWYRQLPEEGLKFMVYLQKENIIDESGMPKERFSAEFPKEGPSILRIQQVVRGDSAAYFCASSPSSGELFFGEGSRLTVL.

The chain combines TRBV30 with TRBJ2-7; 9 bases line up with TRBD1. The CDR3 spans 14 residues. The V gene end was trimmed by 4 bases and the J gene end by 4 bases; junction bases not matched to a gene: 8. Germline V CDR1 and CDR2: GTSNPN, SVGIG (reference sequence). The CDR3 nucleotides read TGTGCCTGGACTGATCCGGGACAGGGTTACGAGCAGTACTTC. Translation gives CAWTDPGQGYEQYF.

This clone has just a few counts. The V gene is TRBV5-1, the J gene TRBJ2-1; D not resolved. V lost 0 bases and J 10 bases, leaving 11 bases between the germline ends. Germline V gives CDR1 SGHRS, CDR2 YFSETQ. CDR3 size: 13 residues. Here the CDR3 reads CASSLVGKEEQFF. Here the CDR3 DNA reads TGCGCCAGCAGCTTGGTAGGTAAGGAAGAGCAGTTCTTC.

V and J are TRBV9 and TRBJ2-5, with 10 positions matching TRBD1. Germline lookup yields CDR1 SGDLS and CDR2 YYNGEE. Trimming took 0 bases from V and 3 from J; bases not matched to a gene: 2. The CDR3 covers 15 residues. The CDR3 reads CASSVDGQGEETQYF. CDR3 nucleotide sequence: TGTGCCAGCAGCGTAGATGGACAGGGGGAAGAGACCCAGTACTTC.

V is TRBV27 and J is TRBJ1-2, with TRBD1 as a possible D gene (6 bases). V was pared by 6 bases and J by 3 bases, with 14 bases between. The CDR3 runs to 14 residues. In germline, CDR1 is MNHEY, CDR2 SMNVEV (reference sequence). CDR3 sequence (DNA): TGTGCCAGCAGAGGACAGCGGGTCGACTATGGCTACACCTTC. It translates to CASRGQRVDYGYTF.

The rearrangement joins TRBV29-1 to TRBJ1-1; D gene unclear. Germline loops: CDR1 SQVTM, CDR2 ANQGSEA. This CDR3 region has 10 residues. The V gene lost 5 bases and the J gene lost 2 bases, with 3 bases spanning the gap. CDR3 sequence reads: CSVQNTEAFF. CDR3 in DNA: TGCAGCGTTCAAAACACTGAAGCTTTCTTT.

A few counts support this clone. The chain is built from TRBV7-2 and TRBJ2-7; no clear D gene. The CDR3 spans 14 residues. Trimming stripped 2 bases from V and 1 base from J, with 9 bases between. Germline-derived CDR1 and CDR2 are SGHTA and FQGNSA. The chain's CDR3 is CASSLLGQSYEQYF. The CDR3 bases are TGTGCCAGCAGCTTACTAGGGCAGTCCTACGAGCAGTACTTC.

V is TRBV2 and J is TRBJ1-2; 7 bases fit TRBD1. CDR1 is SNHLY and CDR2 is FYNNEI in the germline V gene. This CDR3 is built from 13 residues. V lost 9 bases and J lost 8; bases outside the gene matches: 12. This CDR3 reads CARKTTGIGGYTF. As DNA, the CDR3 is TGTGCCAGGAAGACGACAGGGATAGGCGGCTACACCTTC.

The V gene is TRBV19, the J gene TRBJ1-5, with a weak D call TRBD1 (5 bases). V lost 6 bases, J lost 7 bases, and 25 bases lay in between. The CDR3 length is 17 residues. CDR1 LNHDA and CDR2 SQIVND come from the germline V gene (reference sequence). The CDR3 coding sequence is TGTGCCAGTAGCGCTAAGGGGACTCGGTTTACAGGACAGCCCCAGCATTTT. This gives the protein CASSAKGTRFTGQPQHF.

The V gene is TRBV7-8, the J gene TRBJ2-3; TRBD2 matches at 8 bases. Germline-derived CDR1 and CDR2 are SGHVS and FQNEAQ. V dropped 6 bases and J dropped 6; count of bases not matched to a gene: 8. The CDR3 consists of 14 residues. CDR3 coding DNA: TGTGCCAGCAGACATAGCGGGGCCCGCGATACGCAGTATTTT. Translated: CASRHSGARDTQYF.

V usage is TRBV25-1 and J usage is TRBJ1-1; possible D gene TRBD1, 6 bases. The CDR3 runs to 15 residues. Between the trimmed V and J ends, which lost 6 bases and 4 bases, there was a span of 18 bases. CDR1 MGHDK and CDR2 SYGVNS come from the germline V gene. CDR3 bases: TGTGCCAGCAGCCCTTTGGGGGGCTGGGGCACTGAAGCTTTCTTT. It codes for CASSPLGGWGTEAFF.

CDR3 in DNA: TGTGCCAGCAGCTTGCTTGTTGCGGGAGGGGAACCGAACACTGAAGCTTTCTTT. Its translation: CASSLLVAGGEPNTEAFF. The genes are TRBV5-8 and TRBJ1-1; weak D call: TRBD1 (5 bases). The CDR3 has 18 residues. Trimming stripped 1 base from V and 1 base from J, with 20 bases between. Germline V gene data show CDR1 as SGHTS and CDR2 as YDEGEE.

The V and J genes are TRBV6-4 and TRBJ2-2; D tentatively reads TRBD1 or TRBD2 (5 bases each). V lost 5 bases to trimming and J lost 4 bases, with 11 bases between them. Germline lookup yields CDR1 MRHNA and CDR2 SNTAGT. There are 14 residues in the CDR3. The CDR3 sequence: CASSTWDGTGELFF. The CDR3 nucleotides read TGTGCCAGCAGTACCTGGGACGGCACCGGGGAGCTGTTTTTT.

J is TRBJ1-1 and V is TRBV7-8, with TRBD1 identical over 10 bases. This CDR3 spans 14 amino acids. V shed 5 bases, J shed 5 bases, and the junction held 5 bases outside the gene matches. Germline loops: CDR1 SGHVS, CDR2 FQNEAQ. The CDR3 DNA follows: TGTGCCAGCAGCACCCGACAGGGGGCGACTGAAGCTTTCTTT. Translating it yields CASSTRQGATEAFF.

In its sample, this clone was seen a few times. The rearrangement joins TRBV18 to TRBJ2-1, with TRBD2 matching 11 bases. The germline V gene has CDR1 KGHSH and CDR2 LQKENI. V was clipped by 6 bases and J by 5 bases; unmatched bases: 12. This CDR3 has 17 amino acids. CDR3 amino acids: CASSSRPGTSGNNEQFF. CDR3 bases: TGTGCCAGCTCTTCACGCCCAGGGACTAGCGGTAACAATGAGCAGTTCTTC.

J is TRBJ2-2 and V is TRBV29-1, with D uncertain. The CDR3 contains 14 residues. The germline CDR1 and CDR2 sequences are SQVTM and ANQGSEA. Trimming removed 6 bases at V and 1 base at J, with 12 bases between. CDR3 in amino acids: CSVPKVENTGELFF. The CDR3 DNA follows: TGCAGCGTCCCCAAGGTGGAGAACACCGGGGAGCTGTTTTTT.

There are a few counts of this clone. The rearrangement uses TRBV28 and TRBJ1-2; D perhaps matches TRBD1 (5 bases). This CDR3 is built from 14 residues. CDR1 MDHEN and CDR2 SYDVKM come from the germline V gene. V was cut by 6 bases and J by 1 base, with 12 bases left in between. The CDR3 DNA sequence: TGTGCCAGCAGGCCCACAGGTATTAACTATGGCTACACCTTC. As protein: CASRPTGINYGYTF.

The V call is TRBV7-2, the J call TRBJ2-7; D might be TRBD1 (6 bases). Trimming cost V 0 bases and J 5 bases, with 14 bases left between them. The CDR3 runs 15 residues. CDR1 is SGHTA and CDR2 is FQGNSA in the germline V gene. The CDR3 sequence: CASSLALERTDEQYF. CDR3 in DNA: TGTGCCAGCAGCTTAGCGTTAGAAAGGACAGACGAGCAGTACTTC.

The V call is TRBV19, the J call TRBJ2-2; no firm D call. The CDR3 has 12 amino acids. The V gene lost 7 bases and the J gene lost 5 bases, with 8 bases spanning the gap. Germline CDR1 reads LNHDA; CDR2 reads SQIVND (reference sequence). The CDR3 loop is CASTLGTGELFF. The CDR3 nucleotides read TGTGCCAGTACACTCGGGACCGGGGAGCTGTTTTTT.

The chain employs TRBV15 and TRBJ2-7; D is ambiguous. Germline V lookup: CDR1 LNHNV, CDR2 YYDKDF (reference sequence). The CDR3 consists of 14 residues. Trimming stripped 0 bases from V and 2 bases from J, with 8 bases between. The CDR3 bases are TGTGCCACCAGCAGAGATAACGTCGCCTACGAGCAGTACTTC. Amino acids: CATSRDNVAYEQYF.

The CDR3 reads CASSYSALSQETQYF. CDR3 DNA: TGTGCCAGCAGTTACTCGGCTTTAAGTCAAGAGACCCAGTACTTC. The chain uses TRBV6-5 and TRBJ2-5; D is ambiguous. This CDR3 is 15 amino acids long. The germline V and J ends were trimmed by 0 bases and 2 bases, with 10 bases remaining between them. The germline CDR1 and CDR2 sequences are MNHEY and SVGAGI.

This chain uses TRBV7-8 with TRBJ2-3; 12 bases are shared with TRBD2. The CDR3 contains 16 residues. Germline V gives CDR1 SGHVS, CDR2 FQNEAQ. The V gene end was trimmed by 2 bases and the J gene end by 6 bases; junction bases not matched to a gene: 6. CDR3 protein: CASSLHPSGRVDTQYF. The CDR3 region has the DNA TGTGCCAGCAGCTTACATCCTAGCGGGAGGGTGGATACGCAGTATTTT.

The chain combines TRBV7-8 with TRBJ2-1, with 14 bases matching TRBD2. CDR1 is SGHVS and CDR2 is FQNEAQ in the germline V gene. This CDR3 spans 19 amino acids. J was trimmed by 0 bases and V by 0 bases; bases with no gene match: 4. The chain's CDR3 is CASSLAGTSGRSSYNEQFF. The CDR3, as DNA: TGTGCCAGCAGCTTAGCGGGGACTAGCGGGAGAAGCTCCTACAATGAGCAGTTCTTC.